This T cell receptor (beta chain) was retrieved from a study of long-term antiretroviral therapy in people with HIV. Survey level was the resolution at which the v3.0 immunoSEQ assay ran. Clones were read by immunoSEQ multiplex PCR, and TCRdb kept only the in-frame ones, dropping some. Of about 22,000 clones listed, 85% were seen once; the top ten hold 9.5% to 15%. The CDR3 spans 17 residues. V was pared by 2 bases and J by 1 base, with 1 base of the junction left unmatched. Germline CDR1 and CDR2: SGHDT and YYEEEE. The genes are TRBV5-6 and TRBJ2-2, with 14 bases matching TRBD2. The specimen comprised unsorted PBMCs, sampled 1.6 years after starting antiretroviral therapy. The origin of this receptor is a man in his forties with HIV. As DNA, the CDR3 is TGTGCCAGCAGCTTTGGACTAGCGGGGGGGAACACCGGGGAGCTGTTTTTT. Translated: CASSFGLAGGNTGELFF. Based on the CDR3 plus reference TRBV5-6 and TRBJ2-2, the full variable domain is DAGVTQSPTHLIKTRGQQVTLRCSPKSGHDTVSWYQQALGQGPQFIFQYYEEEERQRGNFPDRFSGHQFPNYSSELNVNALLLGDSALYLCASSFGLAGGNTGELFFGEGSRLTVL.